The 19 T cell receptor beta chains reported below all come from one sample, sequenced in a study of control samples from healthy donors and cancer patients. Produced via immunoSEQ multiplex PCR; TCRdb's table is partial and in-frame only. Of approximately 150,000 clones listed, about 89% are singletons. Sequences were obtained from blood. These receptors were collected from a man under 40 in good health.

The rearrangement joins TRBV18 to TRBJ2-3; D gene unclear. Trimming removed 3 bases from V and 1 base from J, with 14 bases in between. Germline loops: CDR1 KGHSH, CDR2 LQKENI. This CDR3 region has 16 residues. As DNA, the CDR3 is TGTGCCAGCTCACCGGTAGGGCCGGTTGGCACAGATACGCAGTATTTT. This sequence encodes CASSPVGPVGTDTQYF. Together with reference TRBV18 and TRBJ2-3, the CDR3 gives the full variable domain: NAGVMQNPRHLVRRRGQEARLRCSPMKGHSHVYWYRQLPEEGLKFMVYLQKENIIDESGMPKERFSAEFPKEGPSILRIQQVVRGDSAAYFCASSPVGPVGTDTQYFGPGTRLTVL.

The chain has TRBV3-1 (or the pseudogene TRBV3-2) and TRBJ2-7; a weak D match, TRBD1 (7 bases). The germline V gene has CDR1 LGHDT and CDR2 YNNKEL (reference sequence). This CDR3 comprises 16 residues. V dropped 4 bases and J dropped 4 bases, with 20 bases sitting between them. For the CDR3, the DNA is TGTGCCAGCAGCCCGCCAGGGGGGTGGGGTCTGTACGAGCAGTACTTC. Its protein is CASSPPGGWGLYEQYF.

This sequence joins TRBV7-2 and TRBJ1-6; D uncertain. With 5 bases removed from V and 9 bases from J, the gap between germline ends came to 14 bases. This CDR3 spans 14 amino acids. Germline V gene sequence: CDR1 SGHTA, CDR2 FQGNSA. The CDR3 loop is CASSPREISSPLHF. Written as DNA, the CDR3 is TGTGCCAGCAGCCCGAGGGAGATAAGTTCACCCCTCCACTTT.

The chain carries TRBV10-3 and TRBJ2-1; D perhaps matches TRBD1 (5 bases). Germline V lookup: CDR1 ENHRY, CDR2 SYGVKD. V gave up 2 bases and J gave up 8 bases, with 7 bases separating them. The CDR3 is made up of 12 amino acids. The DNA for the CDR3 is TGTGCCATCAGTGAGCAGGGCCATGAGCAGTTCTTC. Its translation is CAISEQGHEQFF.

On this clone itself: This may come from a read error, since a much larger clone is one base off. Other DNA sequences in this specimen translate into the identical CDR3. The CDR3 sequence is CASSYAGGRGEQYF. The CDR3, as DNA: TGTGCCAGCAGTTACGCGGGGGGGCGGGGCGAGCAGTACTTC. The genes are TRBV6-5 and TRBJ2-7, with TRBD2 matching over 9 bases. This CDR3 has 14 residues. The V gene end was trimmed by 2 bases and the J gene end by 6 bases; junction bases not matched to a gene: 5. Germline V lookup: CDR1 MNHEY, CDR2 SVGAGI.

The chain joins TRBV15 to TRBJ1-2; 7 bases line up with TRBD1. Trimming at V came to 0 bases and at J to 6 bases, leaving 7 bases not matched to a gene. Germline V lookup: CDR1 LNHNV, CDR2 YYDKDF (reference sequence). The CDR3 covers 15 residues. This CDR3 reads CATSRDFTGVDGYTF. The CDR3 DNA reads as TGTGCCACCAGCAGAGATTTTACAGGGGTCGATGGCTACACCTTC.

The CDR3 reads CASSGQPAYTGAKLFF. In DNA, the CDR3 is TGTGCCAGCAGCGGTCAACCAGCATACACGGGGGCAAAACTGTTTTTT. The chain combines TRBV9 with TRBJ1-4; tentative D call: TRBD1 (6 bases). The ends were cut back, 3 bases at V and 10 bases at J, with 22 bases in the middle. There are 16 residues in the CDR3. The germline gives CDR1 SGDLS, CDR2 YYNGEE. Full variable domain (outside the CDR3, taken from reference TRBV9 and TRBJ1-4): DSGVTQTPKHLITATGQRVTLRCSPRSGDLSVYWYQQSLDQGLQFLIQYYNGEERAKGNILERFSAQQFPDLHSELNLSSLELGDSALYFCASSGQPAYTGAKLFFGSGTQLSVL.

This clone showed up many times. The V and J genes are TRBV19 and TRBJ2-7, with 7 bases that match TRBD1. The CDR3 extends over 11 amino acids. Per germline, CDR1 LNHDA and CDR2 SQIVND (reference sequence). CDR3 nucleotide sequence: TGTGCAGCTCAGGGGGCCTACGAGCAGTACTTC. Amino acid sequence: CAAQGAYEQYF.

The chain couples TRBV9 to TRBJ2-1; D is perhaps TRBD2 (5 bases). CDR1 is SGDLS and CDR2 is YYNGEE in the germline V gene. With 0 bases removed from V and 8 bases from J, the gap between germline ends came to 30 bases. CDR3 length equals 20 residues. This CDR3 reads CASSVEGSARANLLYDEQFF. The CDR3 DNA follows: TGTGCCAGCAGCGTAGAAGGGAGCGCGAGGGCCAATTTATTATATGATGAGCAGTTCTTC.

V gene TRBV27 combines with J gene TRBJ2-7; D is possibly TRBD1 (5 bases). Germline V lookup: CDR1 MNHEY, CDR2 SMNVEV (reference sequence). V was pared by 2 bases and J by 0 bases, with 8 bases between. The CDR3 consists of 14 residues. The DNA for the CDR3 is TGTGCCAGCAGTTTACGGCAGGGCTCCTACGAGCAGTACTTC. It codes for CASSLRQGSYEQYF.

The chain is built from TRBV7-9 and TRBJ1-6, with no clear D. The CDR3 extends over 16 amino acids. The V end was cut by 1 base, the J end by 0 bases, with 7 bases between. Germline V CDR1 and CDR2: SEHNR, FQNEAQ (reference sequence). The CDR3 sequence: CASSLDTSSYNSPLHF. CDR3 nucleotide sequence: TGTGCCAGCAGCTTAGACACTAGCTCCTATAATTCACCCCTCCACTTT.

V is TRBV27 and J is TRBJ2-7; a weak D match, TRBD2 (5 bases). Trimming removed 5 bases at V and 11 bases at J, with 19 bases between. CDR1 is MNHEY, CDR2 SMNVEV, per germline (reference sequence). CDR3 length: 13 amino acids. CDR3 protein: CASSLGEGLVKYF. CDR3 in DNA: TGTGCCAGCAGTCTTGGAGAGGGCCTGGTGAAGTACTTC.

This clone was picked up one time. The genes are TRBV7-2 and TRBJ2-2, with 9 bases fitting TRBD1. Per the germline V gene, CDR1 is SGHTA and CDR2 is FQGNSA. This CDR3 is 15 amino acids long. Trimming cost V 4 bases and J 3 bases; bases outside gene matches: 3. The CDR3 sequence: CASSYRTGDTGELFF. The CDR3, as DNA: TGTGCCAGCAGCTACCGGACAGGGGACACCGGGGAGCTGTTTTTT.

The CDR3 reads CASSLGGTGANVLTF. In nucleotides, the CDR3 is TGTGCCAGCAGCCTAGGGGGAACTGGGGCCAACGTCCTGACTTTC. V gene TRBV9 combines with J gene TRBJ2-6, with a weak D call TRBD1 (6 bases). This CDR3 region has 15 residues. The V end lost 4 bases, the J end lost 2 bases, and 10 bases lay between the germline ends. From germline, CDR1 is SGDLS and CDR2 YYNGEE.

This clone is a singleton in its sample. The rearrangement links TRBV9 to TRBJ2-1; TRBD1 is a possible D gene (6 bases). V lost 6 bases and J 8 bases, leaving 18 bases between the germline ends. CDR1 is SGDLS, CDR2 YYNGEE, per germline. There are 14 residues in the CDR3. CDR3 nucleotides: TGTGCCAGCAACCCCGGGCAGGGGTTGGATGAGCAGTTCTTC. Translated, it gives CASNPGQGLDEQFF.

The J gene is TRBJ1-2, the V gene TRBV3-1 (or the pseudogene TRBV3-2); no clear D gene. The CDR3 is made up of 16 amino acids. Trimming stripped 0 bases from V and 8 bases from J, with 19 bases between. CDR1 is LGHDT and CDR2 is YNNKEL in the germline V gene (reference sequence). For the CDR3, the DNA is TGTGCCAGCAGCCAAGATAGCGTGCTGGGAAAGCAGGGCTACACCTTC. It is translated as CASSQDSVLGKQGYTF.

The chain links TRBV18 to TRBJ1-5; 8 positions match TRBD1. Germline V lookup: CDR1 KGHSH, CDR2 LQKENI. The V gene end was trimmed by 8 bases and the J gene end by 2 bases; junction bases not matched to a gene: 5. The CDR3 has 14 residues. The CDR3 DNA sequence: TGTGCCAGCAGACCGGACAGGGGCAATCAGCCCCAGCATTTT. Protein sequence: CASRPDRGNQPQHF. The full variable domain, in which reference TRBV18 and TRBJ1-5 provide the parts outside the CDR3, is NAGVMQNPRHLVRRRGQEARLRCSPMKGHSHVYWYRQLPEEGLKFMVYLQKENIIDESGMPKERFSAEFPKEGPSILRIQQVVRGDSAAYFCASRPDRGNQPQHFGDGTRLSIL.

The V call is TRBV27, the J call TRBJ2-2; no definite D call. The CDR3 runs 15 residues. V gave up 6 bases and J gave up 1 base, with 12 bases separating them. Per the germline V gene, CDR1 is MNHEY and CDR2 is SMNVEV (reference sequence). CDR3 in amino acids: CASSWVSRNTGELFF. The CDR3 DNA sequence: TGTGCCAGCAGCTGGGTCTCGCGGAACACCGGGGAGCTGTTTTTT.

The chain has TRBV25-1 and TRBJ2-3; no definite D call. The germline gives CDR1 MGHDK, CDR2 SYGVNS. CDR3 size: 12 residues. The V end was cut by 7 bases, the J end by 1 base, with 6 bases between. The CDR3 bases are TGTGCCAGCAACTCGGGCACAGATACGCAGTATTTT. Its protein product is CASNSGTDTQYF.